This T cell receptor (beta chain) was obtained from a study of blood T cells in healthy people across ages. This clonotype has more than one count but fewer than ten. What it binds is unknown. The study's findings and limits: Significant beta diversity loss was already apparent by age approximately 38, declining roughly linearly.

CDR1 SQVTM and CDR2 ANQGSEA come from the germline V gene. V was shortened by 5 bases and J by 0 bases, with 15 bases between the two germline ends. The CDR3 has 15 amino acids. The authors ran a second PCR of about 7 to 11 cycles using a sample-barcoded 5' primer and a J-beta primer mix. Each cDNA molecule was tagged by a template-switch adaptor that had 12 random nucleotides. TCRdb reanalysed the 5' RACE reads using MiXCR and keeps one entry per CDR3 protein. In the table there are hundreds of thousands of distinct CDR3 sequences, 20% to 25% of which are singletons. Donors each provided around 10 milliliters of peripheral blood. The study isolated at least 6.5 million PBMCs from each sample.

Sequenced: blood. The TCR sequence derives from a man aged 70 or older in good health. The chain employs TRBV29-1 and TRBJ2-3; TRBD2 is a possible D gene (6 bases). The CDR3 DNA sequence: TGCAGCGTTAACCGCGGGGCGTCTAGCACAGATACGCAGTATTTT. Translation gives CSVNRGASSTDTQYF.